What follows are 14 T cell receptor beta chains derived from one specimen sequenced in a study of blood T cell repertoires in COVID-19. Sequencing was performed with immunoSEQ multiplex PCR; in TCRdb, only in-frame clones are kept and a portion is missing. Among 300,000 or so clones listed, approximately 86% were seen once. The specimen was peripheral blood. The origin of the receptors is a man aged 65 to 85 with acute or convalescent COVID-19.

As DNA, the CDR3 is TGCGCCAGCAGCCCCGTCGCGGGGGCCTACGAGCAGTACTTC. This translates into CASSPVAGAYEQYF. The chain employs TRBV4-3 and TRBJ2-7, with 7 bases identical to TRBD2. Germline CDR1 and CDR2: LGHNA and YSLEER. V lost 4 bases to trimming and J lost 2 bases; unmatched junction nucleotides: 5. The CDR3 sequence is 14 residues long.

V gene TRBV7-2 combines with J gene TRBJ1-6; D is perhaps TRBD1 (6 bases). The V end lost 3 bases, the J end lost 6 bases, and 9 bases lay between the germline ends. This CDR3 contains 14 residues. Germline-derived CDR1 and CDR2 are SGHTA and FQGNSA. CDR3 nucleotides: TGTGCCAGCAGCTTCAGGGGAATTAATTCACCCCTCCACTTT. Translation gives CASSFRGINSPLHF.

The chain has TRBV10-3 and TRBJ2-1; tentative D call: TRBD2 (6 bases). V lost 6 bases, J lost 4 bases, and 13 bases lay in between. This CDR3 has 14 amino acids. The germline V gene encodes CDR1 ENHRY and CDR2 SYGVKD. The CDR3 loop is CAIRDSGQYNEQFF. CDR3 DNA sequence: TGTGCCATCAGGGATAGCGGCCAATACAATGAGCAGTTCTTC.

V gene TRBV30 combines with J gene TRBJ1-4, with no clear D. The CDR3 spans 16 residues. Germline loops: CDR1 GTSNPN, CDR2 SVGIG (reference sequence). V was pared by 0 bases and J by 4 bases, with 15 bases between. CDR3 protein: CAWSVLGGSDNEKLFF. CDR3 nucleotides: TGTGCCTGGAGTGTATTGGGCGGGTCCGATAATGAAAAACTGTTTTTT.

Only one count was recorded for this clone. The rearrangement joins TRBV28 to TRBJ2-7; 8 bases fit TRBD2. Per germline, CDR1 MDHEN and CDR2 SYDVKM. V was pared by 8 bases and J by 4 bases, with 10 bases of the junction left unmatched. The CDR3 is 14 residues long. CDR3 sequence: CASGPGLEYYEQYF. The CDR3 DNA is TGTGCCAGCGGGCCGGGACTAGAGTATTACGAGCAGTACTTC.

The chain links TRBV7-2 to TRBJ2-3; TRBD2 is a possible D gene (6 bases). The germline V gene has CDR1 SGHTA and CDR2 FQGNSA. CDR3 size: 14 residues. The germline V and J ends were trimmed by 5 bases and 0 bases, with 9 bases remaining between them. In nucleotides, the CDR3 is TGTGCCAGCAGCCCGGGGGTTAGCACAGATACGCAGTATTTT. The encoded protein is CASSPGVSTDTQYF.

This clone showed up just a few times. The gene calls are TRBV2 and TRBJ2-2; D perhaps matches TRBD1 (5 bases). Between the trimmed V and J ends, which lost 5 bases and 1 base, there was a span of 8 bases. The CDR3 sequence is 14 residues long. From germline, CDR1 is SNHLY and CDR2 FYNNEI. CDR3 amino acids: CASSFGQNTGELFF. CDR3 DNA: TGTGCCAGCAGTTTCGGACAGAACACCGGGGAGCTGTTTTTT.

The chain recombines TRBV7-6 with TRBJ2-3; possibly TRBD2 for D (6 bases). Germline CDR1 SGHVS, CDR2 FNYEAQ. V was pared by 2 bases and J by 1 base, with 13 bases between. The CDR3 is made up of 16 amino acids. CDR3 bases: TGTGCCAGCAGCTTAACTAGCTCAACCGGCACAGATACGCAGTATTTT. This codes for CASSLTSSTGTDTQYF.

CDR3 sequence: CASSRTSLTGELFF. In DNA, the CDR3 is TGTGCCAGCAGCCGTACTAGCCTCACCGGGGAGCTGTTTTTT. This chain connects TRBV3-1 (or the pseudogene TRBV3-2) to TRBJ2-2; weak D call: TRBD2 (6 bases). Germline CDR1 reads LGHDT; CDR2 reads YNNKEL (reference sequence). CDR3 length: 14 amino acids. Trimming removed 4 bases from V and 4 bases from J, with 10 bases in between.

The chain couples TRBV15 to TRBJ1-3, with no clear D. The CDR3 covers 14 residues. Per the germline V gene, CDR1 is LNHNV and CDR2 is YYDKDF (reference sequence). The V end was cut by 1 base, the J end by 3 bases, with 7 bases between. The CDR3 is CATSRGGGGNTIYF. DNA of the CDR3: TGTGCCACCAGCAGAGGGGGAGGTGGAAACACCATATATTTT.

The chain carries TRBV7-2 and TRBJ2-1; D is unresolved. CDR1 is SGHTA and CDR2 is FQGNSA in the germline V gene. CDR3 length: 13 residues. Trimming took off 1 base at V and 9 bases at J, with 10 bases between the two ends. CDR3 residues: CASSLVRAREQFF. The CDR3 DNA follows: TGTGCCAGCAGCTTAGTACGAGCACGTGAGCAGTTCTTC. The full variable domain, its missing parts supplied by reference TRBV7-2 and TRBJ2-1, is GAGVSQSPSNKVTEKGKDVELRCDPISGHTALYWYRQSLGQGLEFLIYFQGNSAPDKSGLPSDRFSAERTGGSVSTLTIQRTQQEDSAVYLCASSLVRAREQFFGPGTRLTVL.

This chain joins TRBV19 and TRBJ1-5; TRBD1 agrees at 9 bases. The CDR3 has 15 amino acids. The germline V gene encodes CDR1 LNHDA and CDR2 SQIVND (reference sequence). J lost 3 bases, V lost 8 bases, and 8 bases had no gene match. In DNA, the CDR3 is TGTGCCAGTGGGATCCGACAGGGGGTCAATCAGCCCCAGCATTTT. Its translation is CASGIRQGVNQPQHF. Drawing the rest from reference TRBV19 and TRBJ1-5, the complete variable domain is DGGITQSPKYLFRKEGQNVTLSCEQNLNHDAMYWYRQDPGQGLRLIYYSQIVNDFQKGDIAEGYSVSREKKESFPLTVTSAQKNPTAFYLCASGIRQGVNQPQHFGDGTRLSIL.

The V gene is TRBV7-2, the J gene TRBJ1-1; D gene uncertain. The V gene lost 0 bases and the J gene lost 7 bases, with 6 bases spanning the gap. This CDR3 has 12 residues. Germline V CDR1 and CDR2: SGHTA, FQGNSA. Written as DNA, the CDR3 is TGTGCCAGCAGCTTAGCCAGGTATGAAGCTTTCTTT. Amino acid sequence: CASSLARYEAFF. The entire variable domain, with the rest obtained from reference TRBV7-2 and TRBJ1-1, is as follows: GAGVSQSPSNKVTEKGKDVELRCDPISGHTALYWYRQSLGQGLEFLIYFQGNSAPDKSGLPSDRFSAERTGGSVSTLTIQRTQQEDSAVYLCASSLARYEAFFGQGTRLTVV.

This chain connects TRBV7-8 to TRBJ1-2; 7 bases are shared with TRBD1. This CDR3 contains 14 residues. Germline-derived CDR1 and CDR2 are SGHVS and FQNEAQ. After removal of 7 bases from V and 3 bases from J, the junction contained 8 bases not matched to a gene. Here the CDR3 reads CASTIQGSDYGYTF. The CDR3 coding sequence is TGTGCCAGCACCATACAGGGGTCGGACTATGGCTACACCTTC.